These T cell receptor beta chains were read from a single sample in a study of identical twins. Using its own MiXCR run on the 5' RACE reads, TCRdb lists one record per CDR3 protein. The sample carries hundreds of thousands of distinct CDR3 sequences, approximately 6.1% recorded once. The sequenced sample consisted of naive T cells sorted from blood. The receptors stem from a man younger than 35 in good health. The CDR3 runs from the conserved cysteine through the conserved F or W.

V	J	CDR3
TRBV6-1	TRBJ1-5	CASTGGESNQPQHF
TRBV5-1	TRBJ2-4	CASSWDVGVQNIQYF
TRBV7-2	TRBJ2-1	CASSRPTGNEQFF
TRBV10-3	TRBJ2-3	CAISESAGNVDTQYF
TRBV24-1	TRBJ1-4	CATSDPTATNEKLFF
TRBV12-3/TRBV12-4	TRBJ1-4	CASSYGQVAEKLFF
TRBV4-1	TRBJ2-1	CASSQGLPKQFF
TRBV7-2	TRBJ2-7	CASSLAQRFSYEQYF
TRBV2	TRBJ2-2	CASSDRSNTGELFF
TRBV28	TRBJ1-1	CASGDVNTEAFF
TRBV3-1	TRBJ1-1	CASSQTGTGNTEAFF
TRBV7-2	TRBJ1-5	CASSLGEGLNQPQHF
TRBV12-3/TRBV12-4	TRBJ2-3	CASSSGLFTDTQYF